The 21 T cell receptor beta chains below all came from one sample that was sequenced in a study of OX40 agonist ivuxolimab in advanced cancers. The protocol was immunoSEQ multiplex PCR, while the TCRdb copy is restricted to in-frame clones and leaves out a portion. Counted here are about 73,000 clones, 80% to 95% occurring once; the ten biggest clones make up less than 0.55%. The source material was CD4+ or CD8+ T cells sorted from blood, sampled in a trial of the OX40 agonist ivuxolimab. These receptors were taken from an adult with an advanced solid tumor such as melanoma, head and neck, liver or kidney cancer.

The V and J genes are TRBV19 and TRBJ1-5; 8 bases fit TRBD1. This CDR3 comprises 16 residues. V lost 3 bases to trimming and J lost 4 bases; unmatched junction nucleotides: 8. In germline, CDR1 is LNHDA, CDR2 SQIVND (reference sequence). CDR3 sequence (DNA): TGTGCCAGTAGTATTGGTTGGGACAGGCCGAATCAGCCCCAGCATTTT. Amino acid sequence: CASSIGWDRPNQPQHF.

The chain combines TRBV19 with TRBJ1-5, with a possible D match to TRBD1 (6 bases). Germline V gene data show CDR1 as LNHDA and CDR2 as SQIVND (reference sequence). This CDR3 is built from 19 residues. Trimming removed 3 bases at V and 5 bases at J, with 26 bases between. CDR3 amino acids: CASSIPKDSPRYYDQPQHF. The CDR3 DNA follows: TGTGCCAGTAGTATTCCTAAGGACAGTCCCCGGTACTACGATCAGCCCCAGCATTTT. Together with reference TRBV19 and TRBJ1-5, the CDR3 gives the full variable domain: DGGITQSPKYLFRKEGQNVTLSCEQNLNHDAMYWYRQDPGQGLRLIYYSQIVNDFQKGDIAEGYSVSREKKESFPLTVTSAQKNPTAFYLCASSIPKDSPRYYDQPQHFGDGTRLSIL.

This rearrangement joins TRBV7-8 to TRBJ2-5, with unresolved D. CDR1 and CDR2 from the germline V gene are SGHVS and FQNEAQ. The CDR3 contains 12 residues. The ends were cut back, 1 base at V and 4 bases at J, with 4 bases in the middle. The CDR3 region has the DNA TGTGCCAGCAGCTTAGATAGAGAGACCCAGTACTTC. Translation gives CASSLDRETQYF.

The chain combines TRBV18 with TRBJ2-3, with 9 positions matching TRBD2. The CDR3 consists of 16 residues. The V gene's germline CDR1 is KGHSH and CDR2 LQKENI. The V segment lost 0 bases and the J segment 2 bases; nucleotides outside the gene matches: 3. CDR3 sequence (DNA): TGTGCCAGCTCACCACCTAGCGGGAGTATCACAGATACGCAGTATTTT. Translated, it gives CASSPPSGSITDTQYF.

This sequence joins TRBV19 and TRBJ2-7; tentatively, D is TRBD1 (6 bases). The CDR3 contains 15 residues. The V end lost 4 bases, the J end lost 0 bases, and 13 bases lay between the germline ends. Germline CDR1 is LNHDA and CDR2 is SQIVND (reference sequence). This CDR3 is CASSRLRDNSYEQYF. CDR3 nucleotides: TGTGCCAGTAGTAGACTCCGGGACAACTCCTACGAGCAGTACTTC. Drawing the rest from reference TRBV19 and TRBJ2-7, the complete variable domain is DGGITQSPKYLFRKEGQNVTLSCEQNLNHDAMYWYRQDPGQGLRLIYYSQIVNDFQKGDIAEGYSVSREKKESFPLTVTSAQKNPTAFYLCASSRLRDNSYEQYFGPGTRLTVT.

The V and J genes are TRBV6-6 and TRBJ1-1; weak D call: TRBD1 (6 bases). This CDR3 region has 15 residues. Germline lookup yields CDR1 MNHNY and CDR2 SVGAGI (reference sequence). The V and J ends lost 6 bases and 3 bases respectively, with 17 bases between them. The CDR3 sequence is CASRDSPGAHTEAFF. The CDR3 DNA sequence: TGTGCCAGCAGGGACAGCCCCGGGGCGCACACTGAAGCTTTCTTT.

J is TRBJ1-5 and V is TRBV10-3, with D maybe TRBD1 (5 bases). The CDR3 loop spans 13 amino acids. Germline V gene sequence: CDR1 ENHRY, CDR2 SYGVKD. V lost 6 bases and J lost 6, with 12 bases in between. This CDR3 is CAIRAGTGQPQHF. The CDR3 coding sequence is TGTGCCATCAGAGCGGGGACCGGTCAGCCCCAGCATTTT.

The CDR3 loop is CASSLAPGTQETQYF. The DNA of the CDR3 is TGCGCCAGCAGCTTGGCCCCAGGGACCCAAGAGACCCAGTACTTC. This rearrangement joins TRBV5-1 to TRBJ2-5; D is possibly TRBD1 or TRBD2 (5 bases each). Between the trimmed V and J ends, which lost 0 bases and 1 base, there was a span of 10 bases. The V gene's germline CDR1 is SGHRS and CDR2 YFSETQ. This CDR3 is 15 amino acids long.

The chain has TRBV30 and TRBJ1-5; no definite D call. The V gene lost 2 bases and the J gene lost 5 bases, with 10 bases spanning the gap. Germline V gene lookup returns CDR1 GTSNPN and CDR2 SVGIG (reference sequence). The CDR3 is made up of 13 amino acids. The CDR3 DNA reads as TGTGCCTGGAGTCCAACAGACCATCAGCCCCAGCATTTT. It specifies CAWSPTDHQPQHF.

This sequence joins TRBV5-1 and TRBJ2-3; 8 positions agree with TRBD2. Germline assignment: CDR1 SGHRS and CDR2 YFSETQ. CDR3 length: 15 residues. V lost 1 base to trimming and J lost 4 bases; unmatched junction nucleotides: 5. The CDR3 DNA reads TGCGCCAGCAGCTTGCTCGGGAGGGCCCCAGATACGCAGTATTTT. This codes for CASSLLGRAPDTQYF.

The chain uses TRBV6-5 and TRBJ2-1; TRBD2 matches 13 bases. The CDR3 sequence is 14 residues long. Germline CDR1 and CDR2: MNHEY and SVGAGI. V shed 6 bases and J 7 bases; nucleotides not matched to a gene: 3. This CDR3 is CASRGTSGKNEQFF. CDR3 in DNA: TGTGCCAGCAGGGGGACTAGCGGGAAAAATGAGCAGTTCTTC.

The rearrangement joins TRBV11-2 to TRBJ1-1; a possible D gene is TRBD1 (6 bases). CDR1 and CDR2 from the germline V gene are SGHAT and FQNNGV. The CDR3 spans 16 residues. Between the trimmed V and J ends, which lost 4 bases and 0 bases, there was a span of 15 bases. The CDR3 reads CASSSTGLSLNTEAFF. The CDR3 DNA sequence: TGTGCCAGCAGCTCTACAGGGCTGTCCCTGAACACTGAAGCTTTCTTT.

The V and J genes are TRBV19 and TRBJ2-5, with D perhaps given as TRBD1 or TRBD2 (5 bases each). The end of the DNA aligns better with TRBJ2-7, so the J call may be wrong. Germline V CDR1 and CDR2: LNHDA, SQIVND (reference sequence). This CDR3 is 14 amino acids long. CDR3 amino acids: CASRAGTPNNEQYF. The CDR3 bases are TGTGCCAGTAGAGCCGGGACCCCCAACAACGAGCAGTACTTC.

The chain couples TRBV5-8 to TRBJ2-3, with TRBD2 identical over 9 bases. V dropped 2 bases and J dropped 1; count of bases not matched to a gene: 2. The CDR3 has 15 residues. Germline-derived CDR1 and CDR2 are SGHTS and YDEGEE. CDR3 protein: CASSFASGGTDTQYF. In DNA, the CDR3 is TGTGCCAGCAGCTTTGCTAGCGGGGGCACAGATACGCAGTATTTT. Drawing the rest from reference TRBV5-8 and TRBJ2-3, the complete variable domain is EAGVTQSPTHLIKTRGQQATLRCSPISGHTSVYWYQQALGLGLQFLLWYDEGEERNRGNFPPRFSGRQFPNYSSELNVNALELEDSALYLCASSFASGGTDTQYFGPGTRLTVL.

The sample holds a few counts of this clone. The chain is built from TRBV18 and TRBJ1-5, with TRBD1 matching over 10 bases. CDR1 is KGHSH and CDR2 is LQKENI in the germline V gene. The CDR3 runs to 17 residues. Trimming removed 5 bases from V and 1 base from J; junction bases left unmatched: 8. CDR3 protein: CASSSGTGELSNQPQHF. Written as DNA, the CDR3 is TGTGCCAGCTCATCTGGGACAGGGGAACTCAGCAATCAGCCCCAGCATTTT.

The chain's CDR3 is CASTLENSYGTQYF. CDR3 sequence (DNA): TGCGCCAGCACCCTTGAGAACTCCTACGGTACGCAGTATTTT. The chain links TRBV5-1 to TRBJ2-3; unclear D gene. The length of the CDR3 is 14 residues. CDR1 is SGHRS, CDR2 YFSETQ, per germline. V lost 6 bases to trimming and J lost 8 bases, with 19 bases between them.

This CDR3 is CASSLGRGTDTQYF. CDR3 bases: TGTGCCAGCAGCTTGGGGCGGGGGACAGATACGCAGTATTTT. V and J are TRBV5-7 and TRBJ2-3; 7 bases map to TRBD2. TRBV5-7 is filed as an ORF, its function uncertain. Trimming cost V 0 bases and J 3 bases; bases outside gene matches: 1. The CDR3 runs 14 residues.

This chain connects TRBV7-2 to TRBJ2-7; D is unresolved. Germline assignment: CDR1 SGHTA and CDR2 FQGNSA. V was trimmed by 0 bases and J by 3 bases, leaving 12 bases between them. This CDR3 has 15 residues. CDR3 sequence reads: CASSLAGSKVYEQYF. CDR3 nucleotides: TGTGCCAGCAGCTTAGCGGGCTCGAAGGTCTACGAGCAGTACTTC. Using reference TRBV7-2 and TRBJ2-7 for the parts outside the CDR3, the full variable domain is GAGVSQSPSNKVTEKGKDVELRCDPISGHTALYWYRQSLGQGLEFLIYFQGNSAPDKSGLPSDRFSAERTGGSVSTLTIQRTQQEDSAVYLCASSLAGSKVYEQYFGPGTRLTVT.

V usage is TRBV10-2 and J usage is TRBJ2-1; 7 bases agree with TRBD1. The CDR3 is made up of 14 amino acids. Germline V CDR1 and CDR2: WSHSY, SAAADI. J gave up 4 bases and V 6 bases, and 6 bases lay outside the gene matches. CDR3 region: CASSKDRSYNEQFF. CDR3 nucleotides: TGCGCCAGCAGCAAGGACAGGTCGTACAATGAGCAGTTCTTC.

The chain couples TRBV7-2 to TRBJ2-3; TRBD2 agrees at 7 bases. CDR3 length: 13 residues. Looked up from germline, CDR1 is SGHTA and CDR2 is FQGNSA. With 10 bases clipped from V and 2 bases from J, the junction kept 6 bases outside the gene matches. The CDR3: CATGAGDTDTQYF. The CDR3 bases are TGTGCCACCGGGGCGGGGGACACAGATACGCAGTATTTT.

The chain combines TRBV10-1 with TRBJ2-1; no clear D. Germline V gene lookup returns CDR1 WNHNN and CDR2 SYGVQD (reference sequence). The CDR3 contains 14 residues. Trimming stripped 4 bases from V and 0 bases from J, with 7 bases between. The CDR3 here is CASSGSSSYNEQFF. The CDR3 DNA sequence: TGCGCCAGCAGTGGATCGAGCTCCTACAATGAGCAGTTCTTC.